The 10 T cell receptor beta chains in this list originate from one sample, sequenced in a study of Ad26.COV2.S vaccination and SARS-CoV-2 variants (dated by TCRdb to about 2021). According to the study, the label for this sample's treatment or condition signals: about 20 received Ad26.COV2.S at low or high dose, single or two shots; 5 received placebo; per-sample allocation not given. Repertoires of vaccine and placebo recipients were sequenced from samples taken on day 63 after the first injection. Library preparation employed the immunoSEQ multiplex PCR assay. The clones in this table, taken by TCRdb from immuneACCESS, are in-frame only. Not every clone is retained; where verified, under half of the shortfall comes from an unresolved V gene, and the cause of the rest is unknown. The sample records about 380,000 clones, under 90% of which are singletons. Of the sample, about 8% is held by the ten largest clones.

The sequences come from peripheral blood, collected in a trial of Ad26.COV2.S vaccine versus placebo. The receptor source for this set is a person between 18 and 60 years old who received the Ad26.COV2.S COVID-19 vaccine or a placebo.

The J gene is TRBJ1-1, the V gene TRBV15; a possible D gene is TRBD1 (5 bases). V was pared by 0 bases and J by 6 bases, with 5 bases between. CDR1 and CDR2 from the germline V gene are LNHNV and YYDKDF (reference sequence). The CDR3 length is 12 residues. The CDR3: CATSREGPEAFF. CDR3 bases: TGTGCCACCAGCAGAGAGGGACCTGAAGCTTTCTTT.

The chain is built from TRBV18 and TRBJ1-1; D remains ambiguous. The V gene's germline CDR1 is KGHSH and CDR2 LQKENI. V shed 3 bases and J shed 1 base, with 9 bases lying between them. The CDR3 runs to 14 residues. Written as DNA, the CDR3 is TGTGCCAGCTCACCCCCAAGTCAGAACACTGAAGCTTTCTTT. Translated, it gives CASSPPSQNTEAFF. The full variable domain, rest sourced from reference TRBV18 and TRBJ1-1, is NAGVMQNPRHLVRRRGQEARLRCSPMKGHSHVYWYRQLPEEGLKFMVYLQKENIIDESGMPKERFSAEFPKEGPSILRIQQVVRGDSAAYFCASSPPSQNTEAFFGQGTRLTVV.

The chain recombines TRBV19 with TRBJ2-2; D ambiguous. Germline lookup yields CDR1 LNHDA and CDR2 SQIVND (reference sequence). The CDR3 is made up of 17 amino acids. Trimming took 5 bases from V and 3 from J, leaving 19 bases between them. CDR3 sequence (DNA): TGTGCCAGTAGTTTCGGACGGCAGGTTAAACACACCGGGGAGCTGTTTTTT. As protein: CASSFGRQVKHTGELFF.

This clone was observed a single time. CDR3 protein: CATVADSYNEQFF. The CDR3 region has the DNA TGTGCCACTGTAGCGGATAGCTACAATGAGCAGTTCTTC. This chain links TRBV7-9 with TRBJ2-1; perhaps TRBD2 as D (6 bases). Germline CDR1 reads SEHNR; CDR2 reads FQNEAQ (reference sequence). Trimming left V 10 bases short and J 3 bases short, with 13 bases between. CDR3 length: 13 amino acids.

For the CDR3, the DNA is TGTGCCAGCTCACAGGGGTTAGGGGGAACCTACGAGCAGTACTTC. Protein: CASSQGLGGTYEQYF. The chain joins TRBV27 to TRBJ2-7; 7 nucleotides align to TRBD1. CDR1 MNHEY and CDR2 SMNVEV come from the germline V gene (reference sequence). V shed 8 bases, J shed 2 bases, and the junction held 12 bases outside the gene matches. CDR3 length: 15 amino acids.

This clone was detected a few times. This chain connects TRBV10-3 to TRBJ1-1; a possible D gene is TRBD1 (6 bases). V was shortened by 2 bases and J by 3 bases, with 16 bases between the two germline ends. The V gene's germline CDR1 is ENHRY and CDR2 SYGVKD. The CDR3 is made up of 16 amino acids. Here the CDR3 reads CAISEPGGARDTEAFF. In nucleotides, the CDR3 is TGTGCCATCAGTGAGCCCGGGGGGGCACGGGACACTGAAGCTTTCTTT.

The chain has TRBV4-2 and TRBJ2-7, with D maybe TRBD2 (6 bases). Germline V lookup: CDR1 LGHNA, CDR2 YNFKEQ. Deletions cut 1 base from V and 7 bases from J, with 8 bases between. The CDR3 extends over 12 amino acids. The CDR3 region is CASSQGAGEQYF. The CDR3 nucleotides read TGTGCCAGCAGCCAAGGAGCGGGTGAGCAGTACTTC.

The CDR3 nucleotides read TGTGCCAGCAGCCAACTAGCGGCTTGGGATACGCAGTATTTT. It codes for CASSQLAAWDTQYF. The rearrangement uses TRBV27 and TRBJ2-3, with 8 positions matching TRBD2. With 6 bases clipped from V and 6 bases from J, the junction kept 8 bases outside the gene matches. The CDR3 totals 14 residues. Germline V gives CDR1 MNHEY, CDR2 SMNVEV (reference sequence).

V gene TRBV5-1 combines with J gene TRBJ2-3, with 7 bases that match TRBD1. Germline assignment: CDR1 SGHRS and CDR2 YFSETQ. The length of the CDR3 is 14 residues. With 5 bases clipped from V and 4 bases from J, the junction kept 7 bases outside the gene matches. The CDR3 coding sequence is TGCGCCAGCAGAGGGGGACAGTCCGCAGATACGCAGTATTTT. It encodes CASRGGQSADTQYF.

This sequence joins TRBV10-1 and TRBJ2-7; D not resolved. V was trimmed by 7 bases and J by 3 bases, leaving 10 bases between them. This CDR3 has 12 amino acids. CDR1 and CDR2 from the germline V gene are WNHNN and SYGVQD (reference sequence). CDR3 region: CASINSSYEQYF. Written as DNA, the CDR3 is TGCGCCAGCATAAATAGCAGCTACGAGCAGTACTTC.